The 27 T cell receptor beta chains reported below all come from one sample, sequenced in a study of shared T cell receptors in the human thymus. The protocol was immunoSEQ multiplex PCR, while the TCRdb copy is restricted to in-frame clones and leaves out a portion. The sample lists just under 550,000 clones; approximately 78% were seen once. The data also belong to a second study, concerning human thymus T cells.

Sequencing was done on a sample of thymocytes. The receptors come from a boy under three years old with a congenital heart defect.

The V gene is TRBV10-2, the J gene TRBJ1-2; D remains ambiguous. CDR3 size: 17 residues. Germline CDR1 is WSHSY and CDR2 is SAAADI. The ends were cut back, 0 bases at V and 4 bases at J, with 18 bases in the middle. The CDR3 DNA is TGCGCCAGCAGTGAGTCGAAGGAGGGAGAGGGTGCCTATGGCTACACCTTC. Residues: CASSESKEGEGAYGYTF.

This clone was recorded only once. V gene TRBV5-4 combines with J gene TRBJ2-1; 9 nucleotides match TRBD2. The CDR3 runs to 12 residues. The junction had 1 base not matched to a gene; V was cut back by 4 bases and J by 8 bases. Germline V gene sequence: CDR1 SGHNT, CDR2 YYREEE (reference sequence). The CDR3 DNA is TGTGCCAGCAGCGTAGCGGGAGATGAGCAGTTCTTC. Translation: CASSVAGDEQFF. Full variable domain (outside the CDR3, taken from reference TRBV5-4 and TRBJ2-1): ETGVTQSPTHLIKTRGQQVTLRCSSQSGHNTVSWYQQALGQGPQFIFQYYREEENGRGNFPPRFSGLQFPNYSSELNVNALELDDSALYLCASSVAGDEQFFGPGTRLTVL.

This chain uses TRBV5-8 with TRBJ2-7, with 7 bases identical to TRBD1. Germline CDR1 is SGHTS and CDR2 is YDEGEE. The CDR3 length is 13 residues. V was clipped by 6 bases and J by 4 bases; unmatched bases: 7. CDR3 amino acids: CASIWARGYEQYF. DNA for the CDR3: TGTGCCAGCATCTGGGCCAGGGGGTACGAGCAGTACTTC.

The DNA for the CDR3 is TGCGCCAGCAGCCCCGAAACATTGGCGGGCAACGCGAACACCGGGGAGCTGTTTTTT. Protein sequence: CASSPETLAGNANTGELFF. The V and J genes are TRBV5-1 and TRBJ2-2; D might be TRBD2 (5 bases). Between the trimmed V and J ends, which lost 4 bases and 0 bases, there was a span of 22 bases. CDR3 size: 19 residues. Germline CDR1 is SGHRS and CDR2 is YFSETQ.

To note about this clone: Mismatch with germline at one junction end may stem from a read error. The V call is TRBV7-2, the J call TRBJ1-1; 7 bases line up with TRBD1. Germline lookup yields CDR1 SGHTA and CDR2 FQGNSA. The CDR3 is 16 amino acids. CDR3 protein: CASSVAGTVVGTEAFF. The DNA for the CDR3 is TGTGCCAGCAGCGTAGCCGGGACAGTGGTGGGAACTGAAGCTTTCTTT.

The gene calls are TRBV6-5 and TRBJ2-3; 10 bases match TRBD2. The length of the CDR3 is 16 residues. CDR1 is MNHEY and CDR2 is SVGAGI in the germline V gene. With V trimmed by 2 bases and J by 6 bases, 8 bases remained unmatched. Written as DNA, the CDR3 is TGTGCCAGCAGTTACCGAGCGGGAGGGGTAAGGGATACGCAGTATTTT. As protein: CASSYRAGGVRDTQYF.

The chain uses TRBV9 and TRBJ2-2; 8 bases agree with TRBD1. V gave up 4 bases and J gave up 4 bases; unmatched junction bases: 6. CDR3 length equals 15 residues. Per the germline V gene, CDR1 is SGDLS and CDR2 is YYNGEE. CDR3 amino acids: CASSPAGQVTGELFF. In DNA form, the CDR3 reads TGTGCCAGCAGCCCCGCGGGACAGGTCACCGGGGAGCTGTTTTTT.

The chain is built from TRBV6-4 and TRBJ2-3; 10 bases are a match to TRBD2. The CDR3 is made up of 17 amino acids. Germline CDR1 reads MRHNA; CDR2 reads SNTAGT. Trimming removed 6 bases from V and 5 bases from J; junction bases left unmatched: 14. CDR3 in amino acids: CASRGPGLAEGRDTQYF. The CDR3 DNA is TGTGCCAGCAGGGGCCCCGGACTAGCGGAGGGGAGAGATACGCAGTATTTT.

In this sample, this clone turned up a few times. The chain couples TRBV4-1 to TRBJ1-2; tentative D call: TRBD1 (5 bases). CDR3 size: 16 residues. Trimming shortened V by 4 bases and J by 0 bases, and 15 bases separated the two germline ends. Germline V gene lookup returns CDR1 MGHRA and CDR2 YSYEKL. CDR3 residues: CASSPHSGLPNYGYTF. The CDR3 DNA reads as TGCGCCAGCAGCCCTCATTCGGGACTCCCTAACTATGGCTACACCTTC.

DNA of the CDR3: TGCGCCAGCAGCCAAGAAGCCACAGGGGGCCACAATGAGCAGTTCTTC. As protein: CASSQEATGGHNEQFF. This chain joins TRBV4-1 and TRBJ2-1, with TRBD1 identical over 9 bases. V was clipped by 0 bases and J by 5 bases; unmatched bases: 5. Per the germline V gene, CDR1 is MGHRA and CDR2 is YSYEKL. The CDR3 totals 16 residues.

This rearrangement joins TRBV27 to TRBJ2-7; 15 positions agree with TRBD2. This CDR3 contains 21 residues. Germline lookup yields CDR1 MNHEY and CDR2 SMNVEV (reference sequence). V gave up 8 bases and J gave up 2 bases; unmatched junction bases: 22. The CDR3 DNA sequence: TGTGCCAGCGGGGAGTTGAGCGGGGACAGGACTAGCGGGAGGGCCCCCTACGAGCAGTACTTC. Protein product: CASGELSGDRTSGRAPYEQYF.

J is TRBJ2-7 and V is TRBV25-1; 9 nucleotides line up with TRBD1. Germline V gene data show CDR1 as MGHDK and CDR2 as SYGVNS. The CDR3 totals 15 residues. V shed 1 base and J 5 bases; nucleotides not matched to a gene: 6. The CDR3 sequence: CASSESTGGSDEQYF. The CDR3 coding sequence is TGTGCCAGCAGTGAATCTACAGGGGGCAGCGACGAGCAGTACTTC.

The chain recombines TRBV9 with TRBJ2-6; TRBD1 matches 12 bases. The germline gives CDR1 SGDLS, CDR2 YYNGEE. Trimming cost V 2 bases and J 1 base; bases outside gene matches: 7. The CDR3 has 19 residues. The CDR3 sequence: CASSVPGQGASSGANVLTF. The CDR3 region has the DNA TGTGCCAGCAGCGTCCCGGGACAGGGGGCTTCGTCTGGGGCCAACGTCCTGACTTTC.

CDR3 nucleotide sequence: TGCGCCAGCAGCCAAGATCCAGGGGGCAATCAGCCCCAGCATTTT. Amino acid sequence: CASSQDPGGNQPQHF. The V call is TRBV4-1, the J call TRBJ1-5; a weak D match, TRBD1 (6 bases). There are 15 residues in the CDR3. V was trimmed by 0 bases and J by 2 bases, leaving 8 bases between them. Per the germline V gene, CDR1 is MGHRA and CDR2 is YSYEKL.

This sequence joins TRBV6-5 and TRBJ1-2; 7 positions agree with TRBD1. The J segment lost 2 bases and the V segment lost 4 bases, leaving 10 bases of the junction unmatched. The V gene's germline CDR1 is MNHEY and CDR2 SVGAGI. The length of the CDR3 is 16 residues. The CDR3 sequence is CASSLTGAVKNYGYTF. CDR3 in DNA: TGTGCCAGCAGTTTAACAGGGGCCGTAAAGAACTATGGCTACACCTTC.

The chain joins TRBV7-2 to TRBJ2-7; 8 nucleotides agree with TRBD2. Per the germline V gene, CDR1 is SGHTA and CDR2 is FQGNSA. V lost 1 base to trimming and J lost 0 bases; unmatched junction nucleotides: 14. The length of the CDR3 is 19 residues. The CDR3 here is CASSLVGVGREASSYEQYF. The DNA for the CDR3 is TGTGCCAGCAGCTTAGTGGGGGTTGGGCGGGAGGCCAGCTCCTACGAGCAGTACTTC.

V and J are TRBV4-3 and TRBJ2-1; 9 nucleotides line up with TRBD1. Germline V gene sequence: CDR1 LGHNA, CDR2 YSLEER. With 1 base clipped from V and 4 bases from J, the junction kept 8 bases outside the gene matches. The CDR3 runs to 17 residues. The CDR3 region has the DNA TGCGCCAGCAGCCAAGTCCTGGGACAGGGTAAATACAATGAGCAGTTCTTC. It specifies CASSQVLGQGKYNEQFF.

The V call is TRBV7-2, the J call TRBJ1-5, with D maybe TRBD1 (5 bases). Germline V gives CDR1 SGHTA, CDR2 FQGNSA. The V and J ends lost 3 bases and 2 bases respectively, with 11 bases between them. CDR3 length equals 15 residues. CDR3 DNA: TGTGCCAGCAGCTTTGGGGGGGGTGGCAATCAGCCCCAGCATTTT. Protein sequence: CASSFGGGGNQPQHF.

The chain carries TRBV27 and TRBJ1-4, with D unclear. V was clipped by 1 base and J by 6 bases, with 12 bases between them. Germline CDR1 reads MNHEY; CDR2 reads SMNVEV (reference sequence). CDR3 length equals 15 residues. CDR3 sequence reads: CASSLLRAGYEKLFF. In DNA form, the CDR3 reads TGTGCCAGCAGTTTATTGAGGGCGGGTTATGAAAAACTGTTTTTT.

The genes are TRBV7-8 and TRBJ1-4; D might be TRBD1 (5 bases). V was pared by 2 bases and J by 8 bases, with 18 bases between. The germline V gene encodes CDR1 SGHVS and CDR2 FQNEAQ. The CDR3 totals 16 residues. The CDR3, as DNA: TGTGCCAGCAGCTTAAGGGACTTTCGACGGTACGAAAAACTGTTTTTT. The encoded protein is CASSLRDFRRYEKLFF.

J is TRBJ1-1 and V is TRBV30; the D gene is possibly TRBD1 (6 bases). V lost 2 bases and J 0 bases, leaving 13 bases between the germline ends. Germline-derived CDR1 and CDR2 are GTSNPN and SVGIG (reference sequence). The CDR3 contains 15 residues. CDR3 nucleotide sequence: TGTGCCTGGAGTACTAGGACAGTATTGAACACTGAAGCTTTCTTT. This gives the protein CAWSTRTVLNTEAFF.

The chain has TRBV5-5 and TRBJ1-2, with D maybe TRBD1 (6 bases). Between the trimmed V and J ends, which lost 4 bases and 3 bases, there was a span of 10 bases. The germline V gene has CDR1 SGHKS and CDR2 YYEKEE (reference sequence). There are 13 residues in the CDR3. CDR3 amino acids: CASSAGAHYGYTF. In DNA, the CDR3 is TGTGCCAGCAGCGCGGGGGCCCACTATGGCTACACCTTC.

V is TRBV5-1 and J is TRBJ1-5; TRBD1 might be the D (5 bases). In germline, CDR1 is SGHRS, CDR2 YFSETQ. This CDR3 is built from 15 residues. The V gene lost 4 bases and the J gene lost 2 bases, with 13 bases spanning the gap. This CDR3 reads CASSRDYGGNQPQHF. CDR3 sequence (DNA): TGCGCCAGCAGCCGGGACTATGGGGGCAATCAGCCCCAGCATTTT.

The chain employs TRBV19 and TRBJ2-7; D might be TRBD1 (6 bases). The V end was cut by 5 bases, the J end by 1 base, with 12 bases between. CDR1 and CDR2 from the germline V gene are LNHDA and SQIVND (reference sequence). This CDR3 comprises 14 residues. Here the CDR3 reads CASSGPTGSYEQYF. Here the CDR3 DNA reads TGTGCCAGTAGTGGCCCGACAGGTTCCTACGAGCAGTACTTC.

The chain is built from TRBV11-3 and TRBJ2-7; TRBD1 matches 9 bases. CDR1 and CDR2 from the germline V gene are SGHNT and YENEEA. The ends lost 3 bases at V and 1 base at J; junction bases unmatched: 1. This CDR3 has 14 residues. The CDR3 protein is CASSLTGGSYEQYF. CDR3 in DNA: TGTGCCAGCAGCTTGACAGGGGGTTCCTACGAGCAGTACTTC.

The V gene is TRBV10-1, the J gene TRBJ2-7; 8 bases match TRBD1. The germline V gene encodes CDR1 WNHNN and CDR2 SYGVQD (reference sequence). V dropped 2 bases and J dropped 0; count of bases not matched to a gene: 6. This CDR3 contains 16 residues. The chain's CDR3 is CASSEDRGPSSYEQYF. CDR3 nucleotides: TGCGCCAGCAGTGAGGACAGGGGACCGTCCTCCTACGAGCAGTACTTC.

This clone appeared a few times. V and J are TRBV4-3 and TRBJ2-3; 7 bases agree with TRBD2. The V and J ends lost 3 bases and 7 bases, in that order; junction bases with no gene match: 16. From germline, CDR1 is LGHNA and CDR2 YSLEER. CDR3 length equals 17 residues. CDR3 in amino acids: CASSHLSWRERSHTQYF. The CDR3 coding sequence is TGCGCCAGCAGCCACCTGTCTTGGCGGGAGAGGTCGCATACGCAGTATTTT.